The clone carrying this T cell receptor (beta chain) came up a few times. Its antigen is as yet unknown. The data derive from a study of blood T cells in healthy people across ages. Notes on the study in general: The fall in TCR beta diversity per million T cells was roughly linear with age.

Every sample had a minimum of 7 million PBMCs isolated. With each sample, at least 5 micrograms of total RNA were extracted. With a J-beta primer mix and a sample-barcoded 5' primer, a second PCR ran about 7 to 12 cycles. At least 2.5 million CDR3-containing paired-end reads were obtained per sample. TCRdb ran MiXCR on the 5' RACE reads and lists one entry per CDR3 protein. The sample shows some 860,000 distinct CDR3 sequences, approximately 60% of them seen only once. Germline loops: CDR1 MNHEY, CDR2 SVGAGI. The CDR3 length is 15 residues. Losses at the gene ends were 5 bases for V and 6 bases for J; bases not matched to a gene: 8.

The receptor comes from a man aged 40-55 years in good health. The sample comprised blood. The chain uses TRBV6-5 and TRBJ1-5; 9 positions match TRBD1. The CDR3 protein is CASSPGQGFRQPQHF. Written as DNA, the CDR3 is TGTGCCAGCAGTCCGGGACAGGGCTTTCGTCAGCCCCAGCATTTT.